A selection of T cell receptor beta chains follows, all from one sample in a study of blood T cell repertoires in COVID-19. The data were produced by immunoSEQ multiplex PCR, yet TCRdb's version contains in-frame clones alone and is incomplete. The table shows hundreds of thousands of clones, with about 87% occurring only once. Input material: peripheral blood. Receptors originate from a woman in her 50s with COVID-19, enrolled during active disease. Both conserved end residues are part of each CDR3. The order of the fields is J gene, V gene, clone size, D gene, CDR3 DNA, CDR3 protein. A D gene is named only where the DNA matches it firmly. The size of a clone is reported for some rows only, either as once, few or many, or as a class for expanded clones.

j_call: TRBJ1-5
v_call: TRBV2
clone_size: NA
d_call: TRBD1
cdr3_nt: TGTGCCAGCTCGGACAGGGCTCAGCCCCAGCATTTT
cdr3_aa: CASSDRAQPQHF

j_call: TRBJ1-2
v_call: TRBV10-3
clone_size: NA
d_call: TRBD1
cdr3_nt: TGTGCCATCAGTGGGGGGACAGGCGGGGACTATGGCTACACCTTC
cdr3_aa: CAISGGTGGDYGYTF

j_call: TRBJ2-1
v_call: TRBV11-3
clone_size: NA
d_call: TRBD2
cdr3_nt: TGTGCCAGCAGCTTGGGGGGACTAGCGGGGTACAATGAGCAGTTCTTC
cdr3_aa: CASSLGGLAGYNEQFF

j_call: TRBJ1-2
v_call: TRBV6-2/TRBV6-3
clone_size: NA
d_call: NA
cdr3_nt: TGTGCCAGCAGCCTCTCGGAGGGCTGGTATGGCTACACCTTC
cdr3_aa: CASSLSEGWYGYTF

j_call: TRBJ1-4
v_call: TRBV7-9
clone_size: NA
d_call: NA
cdr3_nt: TGTGCCAGCACCCCGGGAGGGAACGAAAAACTGTTTTTT
cdr3_aa: CASTPGGNEKLFF

j_call: TRBJ2-3
v_call: TRBV21-1
clone_size: NA
d_call: NA
cdr3_nt: TGTGCCAGCAGCACCACAGGGACCGATACGCAGTATTTT
cdr3_aa: CASSTTGTDTQYF

j_call: TRBJ2-2
v_call: TRBV3-1/TRBV3-2
clone_size: NA
d_call: NA
cdr3_nt: TGTGCCAGCAGCAGGGGCAGGAACACCGGGGAGCTGTTTTTT
cdr3_aa: CASSRGRNTGELFF

j_call: TRBJ2-7
v_call: TRBV3-1/TRBV3-2
clone_size: NA
d_call: NA
cdr3_nt: TGTGCCAGCAGCCAAGCGGCCAGGACATCCTACGAGCAGTACTTC
cdr3_aa: CASSQAARTSYEQYF

j_call: TRBJ2-7
v_call: TRBV18
clone_size: NA
d_call: NA
cdr3_nt: TGTGCCAGCTCAACCCAGGGATACGAGCAGTACTTC
cdr3_aa: CASSTQGYEQYF

j_call: TRBJ2-3
v_call: TRBV27
clone_size: NA
d_call: TRBD2
cdr3_nt: TGTGCCAGCAGTTTGGGAGGGGTGCAGTATTTT
cdr3_aa: CASSLGGVQYF

j_call: TRBJ2-7
v_call: TRBV5-1
clone_size: NA
d_call: TRBD1
cdr3_nt: TGCGCCAGCAGCCCGGGACAGCTTTCATCCTACGAGCAGTACTTC
cdr3_aa: CASSPGQLSSYEQYF

j_call: TRBJ1-4
v_call: TRBV27
clone_size: once
d_call: NA
cdr3_nt: TGTGCCAGCAGTTTTTCGACAGCCAAGAGAGGACGTGAAAAACTGTTTTTT
cdr3_aa: CASSFSTAKRGREKLFF

j_call: TRBJ1-2
v_call: TRBV19
clone_size: NA
d_call: NA
cdr3_nt: TGTGCCTACGGAGATGGCTACACCTTC
cdr3_aa: CAYGDGYTF

j_call: TRBJ1-1
v_call: TRBV7-2
clone_size: NA
d_call: NA
cdr3_nt: TGTGCCAGCAAAGGGGGAAAAATGAACACTGAAGCTTTCTTT
cdr3_aa: CASKGGKMNTEAFF

j_call: TRBJ2-5
v_call: TRBV11-2
clone_size: NA
d_call: TRBD2
cdr3_nt: TGTGCCAGCAGCCCCTCTGGGACTAGCGAGGGGGGGACCCAGTACTTC
cdr3_aa: CASSPSGTSEGGTQYF

j_call: TRBJ2-7
v_call: TRBV27
clone_size: NA
d_call: NA
cdr3_nt: TGTGCCAGCAGTTTATCGGAGGGCTACGAGCAGTACTTC
cdr3_aa: CASSLSEGYEQYF

j_call: TRBJ2-3
v_call: TRBV11-2
clone_size: NA
d_call: TRBD2
cdr3_nt: TGTGCCAGCAGCTTAGCGGGGGGGTTTTTCAGCACAGATACGCAGTATTTT
cdr3_aa: CASSLAGGFFSTDTQYF

j_call: TRBJ1-1
v_call: TRBV15
clone_size: NA
d_call: NA
cdr3_nt: TGTGCCACCAGCAGAGATAGGCGGAAGATTGTCGCTTTCTTT
cdr3_aa: CATSRDRRKIVAFF

j_call: TRBJ2-1
v_call: TRBV5-1
clone_size: NA
d_call: TRBD2
cdr3_nt: TGCGCCAGCAGCTTTAGCGGGGGCAGCGATGAGCAGTTCTTC
cdr3_aa: CASSFSGGSDEQFF

j_call: TRBJ1-2
v_call: TRBV6-5
clone_size: NA
d_call: NA
cdr3_nt: TGTGCCAGCAGTTACTCGCGCGGGGTAAAAGGCTACACCTTC
cdr3_aa: CASSYSRGVKGYTF

j_call: TRBJ2-5
v_call: TRBV25-1
clone_size: NA
d_call: NA
cdr3_nt: TGTGCCAGCAGTGAGCCGCAGGAGGGGGGGCGGGAGACCCAGTACTTC
cdr3_aa: CASSEPQEGGRETQYF

j_call: TRBJ1-2
v_call: TRBV5-4
clone_size: NA
d_call: NA
cdr3_nt: TGTGCCAGCAGCTTGGAGGGGGTCCGGGGCACTGGCTACACCTTC
cdr3_aa: CASSLEGVRGTGYTF

j_call: TRBJ1-5
v_call: TRBV7-6
clone_size: NA
d_call: TRBD1
cdr3_nt: TGTGCCAGCAGCACGGGCAGGCGGGACAGGGGTAGAATAGGGAATCAGCCCCAGCATTTT
cdr3_aa: CASSTGRRDRGRIGNQPQHF

j_call: TRBJ1-1
v_call: TRBV6-1
clone_size: NA
d_call: NA
cdr3_nt: TGTGCCAGCAGTGAAGGGCCAACCTCGGGTGAAGCTTTCTTT
cdr3_aa: CASSEGPTSGEAFF